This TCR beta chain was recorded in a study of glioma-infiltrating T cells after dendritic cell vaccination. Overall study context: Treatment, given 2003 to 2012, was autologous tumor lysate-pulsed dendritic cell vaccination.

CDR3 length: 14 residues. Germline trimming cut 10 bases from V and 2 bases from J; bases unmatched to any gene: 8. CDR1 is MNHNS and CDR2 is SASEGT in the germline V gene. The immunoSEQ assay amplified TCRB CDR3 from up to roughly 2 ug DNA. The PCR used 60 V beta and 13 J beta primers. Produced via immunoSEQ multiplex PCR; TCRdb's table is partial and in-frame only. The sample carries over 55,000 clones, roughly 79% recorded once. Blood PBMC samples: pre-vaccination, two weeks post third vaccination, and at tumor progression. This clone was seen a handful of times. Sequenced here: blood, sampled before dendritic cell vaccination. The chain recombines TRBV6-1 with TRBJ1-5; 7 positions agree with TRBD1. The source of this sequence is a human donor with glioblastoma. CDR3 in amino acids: CATHRGEGNQPQHF. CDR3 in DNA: TGTGCCACACACAGGGGTGAGGGCAATCAGCCCCAGCATTTT.